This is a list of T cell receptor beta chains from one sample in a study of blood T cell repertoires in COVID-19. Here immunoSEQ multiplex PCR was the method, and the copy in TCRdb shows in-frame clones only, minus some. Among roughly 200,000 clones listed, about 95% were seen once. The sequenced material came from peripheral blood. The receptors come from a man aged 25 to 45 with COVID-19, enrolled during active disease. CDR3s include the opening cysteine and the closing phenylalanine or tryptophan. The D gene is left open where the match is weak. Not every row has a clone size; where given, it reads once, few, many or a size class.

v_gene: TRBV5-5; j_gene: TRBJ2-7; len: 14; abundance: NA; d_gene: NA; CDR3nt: TGTGCCAGCAGCTTGATCTTCCAGGGCTACGAGCAGTACTTC; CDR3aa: CASSLIFQGYEQYF
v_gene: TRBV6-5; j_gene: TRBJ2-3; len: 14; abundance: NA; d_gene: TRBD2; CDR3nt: TGTGCCAGCAGTATGGCGGGGGGCACAGATACGCAGTATTTT; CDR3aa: CASSMAGGTDTQYF
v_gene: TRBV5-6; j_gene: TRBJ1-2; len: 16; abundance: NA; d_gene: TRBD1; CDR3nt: TGTGCCAGCAGCTTGGAAGGGGGCGTGGGTAACTATGGCTACACCTTC; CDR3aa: CASSLEGGVGNYGYTF
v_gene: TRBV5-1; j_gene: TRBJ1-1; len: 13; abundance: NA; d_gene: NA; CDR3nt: TGCGCCAGCAGCCCCTTAGCGGGCACTGAAGCTTTCTTT; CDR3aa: CASSPLAGTEAFF
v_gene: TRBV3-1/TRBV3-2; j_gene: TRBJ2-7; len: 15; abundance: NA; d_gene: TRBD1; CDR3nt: TGTGCCAGCAGCCAATCCGGGACAGGGACGAACGAGCAGTACTTC; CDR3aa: CASSQSGTGTNEQYF
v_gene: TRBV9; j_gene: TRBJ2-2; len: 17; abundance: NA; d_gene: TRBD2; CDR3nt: TGTGCCAGCAGCCCCCGGCGGGGGACCACGAACACCGGGGAGCTGTTTTTT; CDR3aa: CASSPRRGTTNTGELFF
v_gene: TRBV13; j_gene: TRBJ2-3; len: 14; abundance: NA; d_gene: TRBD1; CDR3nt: TGTGCCAGCAGCTTGGGACAGAGCACAGATACGCAGTATTTT; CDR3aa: CASSLGQSTDTQYF
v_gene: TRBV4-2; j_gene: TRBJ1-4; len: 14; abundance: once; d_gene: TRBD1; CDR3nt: TGTGCCAGCGAAAAAGGGGGCCGGAATGAAAAACTGTTTTTT; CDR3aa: CASEKGGRNEKLFF
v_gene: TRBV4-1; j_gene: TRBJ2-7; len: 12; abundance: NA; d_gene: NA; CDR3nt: TGCGCCAGCAGCCAAGACGGGTGGGAGCAGTACTTC; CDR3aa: CASSQDGWEQYF
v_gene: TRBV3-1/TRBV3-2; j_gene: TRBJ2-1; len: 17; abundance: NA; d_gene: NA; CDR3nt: TGTGCCAGCAGCCAAGAAGGGGGGGGACTACAACTCAATGAGCAGTTCTTC; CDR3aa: CASSQEGGGLQLNEQFF
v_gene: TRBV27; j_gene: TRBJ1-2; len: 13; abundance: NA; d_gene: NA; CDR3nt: TGTGCCAGCAGTCCAGGACAGATCTATGGCTACACCTTC; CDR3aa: CASSPGQIYGYTF
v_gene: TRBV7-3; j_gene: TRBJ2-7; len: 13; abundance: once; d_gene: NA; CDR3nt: TGTGCCAGCAGCTTACAGGAAGGCGCCGCCATTCACTTC; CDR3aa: CASSLQEGAAIHF
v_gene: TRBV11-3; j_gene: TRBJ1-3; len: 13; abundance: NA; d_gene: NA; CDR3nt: TGTGCCAGCAGCTTTGGGCTGGGAAACACCATATATTTT; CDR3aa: CASSFGLGNTIYF
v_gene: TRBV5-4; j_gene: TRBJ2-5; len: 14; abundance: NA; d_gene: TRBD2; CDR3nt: TGTGCCAGCAGCCGGGGGGGAGCTCCGGAGACCCAGTACTTC; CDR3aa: CASSRGGAPETQYF
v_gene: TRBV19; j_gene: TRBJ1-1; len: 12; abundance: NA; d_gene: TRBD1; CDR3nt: TGTGCCAGTAGTCGACAGGGGACTGAAGCTTTCTTT; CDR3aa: CASSRQGTEAFF
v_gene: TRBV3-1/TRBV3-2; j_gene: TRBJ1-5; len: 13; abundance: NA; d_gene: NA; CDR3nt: TGTGCCAGCAGCCAAGATAGGAGTCAGCCCCAGCATTTT; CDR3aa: CASSQDRSQPQHF
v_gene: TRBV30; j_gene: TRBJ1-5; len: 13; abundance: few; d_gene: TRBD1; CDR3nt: TGTGCCTGGAGTCGACAGGGGAATCAGCCCCAGCATTTT; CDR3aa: CAWSRQGNQPQHF
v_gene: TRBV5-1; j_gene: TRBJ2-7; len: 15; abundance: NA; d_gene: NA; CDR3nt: TGCGCCAGCAGCCCAACGACAGGGAGGAGCTACGAGCAGTACTTC; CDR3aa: CASSPTTGRSYEQYF
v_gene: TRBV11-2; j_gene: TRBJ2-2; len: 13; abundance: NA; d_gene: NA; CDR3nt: TGTGCCAGCAGCTTAGCGGTGCGCGGGGAGCTGTTTTTT; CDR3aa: CASSLAVRGELFF
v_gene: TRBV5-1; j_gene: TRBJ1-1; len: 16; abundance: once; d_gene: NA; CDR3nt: TGCGCCAGCAGCTTGGCCGGGAGGGTTGGGGACACTGAAGCTTTCTTT; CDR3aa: CASSLAGRVGDTEAFF
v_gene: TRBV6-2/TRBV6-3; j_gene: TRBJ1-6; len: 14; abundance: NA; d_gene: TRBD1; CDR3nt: TGTGCCAGCAGTTACCACAGGGGAAATTCACCCCTCCACTTT; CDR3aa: CASSYHRGNSPLHF
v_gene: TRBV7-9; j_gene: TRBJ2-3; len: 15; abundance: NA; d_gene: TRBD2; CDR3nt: TGTGCCAGCAGCTTAGGCGGGGGGTCCACGAATACGCAGTATTTT; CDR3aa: CASSLGGGSTNTQYF
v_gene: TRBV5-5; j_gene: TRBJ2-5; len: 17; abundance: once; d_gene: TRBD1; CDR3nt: TGTGCCAGCAGCCCCACAACGGGACAGGGGGAGAAAGAGACCCAGTACTTC; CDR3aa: CASSPTTGQGEKETQYF
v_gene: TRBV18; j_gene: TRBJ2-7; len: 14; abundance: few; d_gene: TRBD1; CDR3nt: TGTGCCAGCTCACCCACAGGGGGGTACTACGAGCAGTACTTC; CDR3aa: CASSPTGGYYEQYF
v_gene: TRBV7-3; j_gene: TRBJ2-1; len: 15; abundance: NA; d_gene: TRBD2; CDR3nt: TGTGCCAGCAGCTTTCCAGCGGGGGGACCCCAAGAGCAGTTCTTC; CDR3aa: CASSFPAGGPQEQFF
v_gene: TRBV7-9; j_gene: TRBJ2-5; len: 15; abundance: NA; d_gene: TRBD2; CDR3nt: TGTGCCAGCAGCCCCCTAGCGGGGGCGGGGGAGACCCAGTACTTC; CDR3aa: CASSPLAGAGETQYF
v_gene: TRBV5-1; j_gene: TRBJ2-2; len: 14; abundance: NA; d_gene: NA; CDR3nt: TGCGCCAGCAGTAGAGGATCGAACACCGGGGAGCTGTTTTTT; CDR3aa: CASSRGSNTGELFF
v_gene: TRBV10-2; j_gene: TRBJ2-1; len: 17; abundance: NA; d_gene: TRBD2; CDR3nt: TGCGCCAGCAGCAAGGGATACGGCGGGGGGACCTACAATGAGCAGTTCTTC; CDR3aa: CASSKGYGGGTYNEQFF
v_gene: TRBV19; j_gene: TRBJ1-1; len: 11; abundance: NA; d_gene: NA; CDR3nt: TGTGCCAGTCAGGCACGAACTGAAGCTTTCTTT; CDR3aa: CASQARTEAFF
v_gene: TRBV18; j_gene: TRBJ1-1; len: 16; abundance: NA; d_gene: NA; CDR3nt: TGTGCCAGCTCAGTAGCTCCAGAGCTCCGAGGCACTGAAGCTTTCTTT; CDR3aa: CASSVAPELRGTEAFF
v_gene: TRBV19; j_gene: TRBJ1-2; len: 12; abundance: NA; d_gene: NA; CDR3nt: TGTGCCAGTAGTGCAGGGAACAGTGGCTACACCTTC; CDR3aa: CASSAGNSGYTF
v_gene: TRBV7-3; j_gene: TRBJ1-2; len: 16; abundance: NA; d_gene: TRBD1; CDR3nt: TGTGCCAGCAGCCCGTACACCGGGACAGGGTTCTATGGCTACACCTTC; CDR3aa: CASSPYTGTGFYGYTF
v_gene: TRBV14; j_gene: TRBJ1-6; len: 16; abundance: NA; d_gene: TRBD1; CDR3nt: TGTGCCAGCAGCCAAGCAGGGGGAGTAAATAATTCACCCCTCCACTTT; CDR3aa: CASSQAGGVNNSPLHF
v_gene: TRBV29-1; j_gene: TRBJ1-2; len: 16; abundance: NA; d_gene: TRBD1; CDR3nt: TGCAGCGTGTCCCGCCTGCCGGGACAGGGGGCGGGTGGCTACACCTTC; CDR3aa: CSVSRLPGQGAGGYTF
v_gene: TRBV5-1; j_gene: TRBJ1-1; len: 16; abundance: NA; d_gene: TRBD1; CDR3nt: TGCGCCAGCAGCCAACAGGGGGCGCCGATGAACACTGAAGCTTTCTTT; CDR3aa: CASSQQGAPMNTEAFF
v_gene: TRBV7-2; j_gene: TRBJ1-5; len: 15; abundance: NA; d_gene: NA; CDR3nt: TGTGCCAGCAGCTTTGCCTCCGGGGGTTTGGAGCCCCAGCATTTT; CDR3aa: CASSFASGGLEPQHF
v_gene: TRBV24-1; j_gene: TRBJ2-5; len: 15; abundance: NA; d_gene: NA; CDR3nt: TGTGCCACCAGTGATCCTTCTGGGCCCCGGGAGACCCAGTACTTC; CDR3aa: CATSDPSGPRETQYF
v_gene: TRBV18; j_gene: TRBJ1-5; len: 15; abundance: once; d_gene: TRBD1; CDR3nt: TGTGCCAGCTCCATGGGACAGGGAAATGGTCAGCCCCAGCATTTT; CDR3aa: CASSMGQGNGQPQHF
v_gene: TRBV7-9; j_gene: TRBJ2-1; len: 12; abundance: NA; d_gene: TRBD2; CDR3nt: TGTGCCAGCAGTCGACTAGCGGATGAGCAGTTCTTC; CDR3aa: CASSRLADEQFF
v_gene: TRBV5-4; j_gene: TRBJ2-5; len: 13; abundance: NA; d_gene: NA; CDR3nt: TGTGCCAGCAGCTTGGTGGCAGAAGAGACCCAGTACTTC; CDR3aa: CASSLVAEETQYF
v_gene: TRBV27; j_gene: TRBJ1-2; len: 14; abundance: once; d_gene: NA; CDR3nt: TGTGCCAGCAGAGGACAGACTGGTGTGTATGGCTACACCTTC; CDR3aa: CASRGQTGVYGYTF
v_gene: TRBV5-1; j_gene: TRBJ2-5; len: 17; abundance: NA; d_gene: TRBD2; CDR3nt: TGCGCCAGCAGCTTTGTAACTAGCGGGGAACTTCAAGAGACCCAGTACTTC; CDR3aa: CASSFVTSGELQETQYF
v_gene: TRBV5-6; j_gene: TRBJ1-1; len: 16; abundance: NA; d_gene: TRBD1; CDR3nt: TGTGCCAGCAGCTTGACAGGGGCCTATAGGGGCACTGAAGCTTTCTTT; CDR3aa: CASSLTGAYRGTEAFF
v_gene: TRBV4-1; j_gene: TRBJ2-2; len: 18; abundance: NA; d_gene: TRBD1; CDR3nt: TGCGCCAGCAGCCAAGTCGGGACAGGGGGCACTAACACCGGGGAGCTGTTTTTT; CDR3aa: CASSQVGTGGTNTGELFF
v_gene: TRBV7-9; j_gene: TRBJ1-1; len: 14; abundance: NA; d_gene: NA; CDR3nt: TGTGCCAGCAGCCCGACTGGGGGGGGCACTGAAGCTTTCTTT; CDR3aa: CASSPTGGGTEAFF
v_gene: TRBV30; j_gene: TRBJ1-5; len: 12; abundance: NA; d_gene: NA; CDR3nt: TGTGCCGTCGGGGGGGGAAATCAGCCCCAGCATTTT; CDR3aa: CAVGGGNQPQHF
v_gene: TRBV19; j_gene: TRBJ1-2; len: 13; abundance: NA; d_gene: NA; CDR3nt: TGTGCCAGTACCCTGGGGGGGGCACTTGGCTACACCTTC; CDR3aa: CASTLGGALGYTF
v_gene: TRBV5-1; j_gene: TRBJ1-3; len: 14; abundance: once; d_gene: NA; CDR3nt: TGCGCCAGCAGCCCGGACAACTCTGGAAACACCATATATTTT; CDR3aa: CASSPDNSGNTIYF
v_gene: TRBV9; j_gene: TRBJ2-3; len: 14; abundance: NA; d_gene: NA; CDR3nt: TGTGCCAGCAGCGCACAGGGGACTAGAGATACGCAGTATTTT; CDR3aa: CASSAQGTRDTQYF
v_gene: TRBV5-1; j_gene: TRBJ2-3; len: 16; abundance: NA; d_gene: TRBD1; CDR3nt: TGCGCCAGCAGCTTGAAAGACAGGGGGCTGGCAGATACGCAGTATTTT; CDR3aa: CASSLKDRGLADTQYF
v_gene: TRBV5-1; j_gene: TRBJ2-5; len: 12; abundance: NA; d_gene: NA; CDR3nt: TGCGCCAGCAGTCCCCTTCAAGAGACCCAGTACTTC; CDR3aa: CASSPLQETQYF
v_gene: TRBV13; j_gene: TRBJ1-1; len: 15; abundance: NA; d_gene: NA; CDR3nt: TGTGCCAGCAGCTTAGGCCTACAGATGAACACTGAAGCTTTCTTT; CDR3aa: CASSLGLQMNTEAFF
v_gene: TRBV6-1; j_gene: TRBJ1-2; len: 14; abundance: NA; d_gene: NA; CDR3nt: TGTGCCAGCAGTGAATATCCAGATCTTTATGGCTACACCTTC; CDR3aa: CASSEYPDLYGYTF
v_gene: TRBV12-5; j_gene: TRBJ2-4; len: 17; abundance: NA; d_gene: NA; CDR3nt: TGTGCTAGTGGTTTAGTATTCAGTGAGAGGGCCAAAAACATTCAGTACTTC; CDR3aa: CASGLVFSERAKNIQYF
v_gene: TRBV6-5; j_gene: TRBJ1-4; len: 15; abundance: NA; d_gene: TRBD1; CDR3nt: TGTGCCAGCATACACAGGGACAGGGGTAATGAAAAACTGTTTTTT; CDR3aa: CASIHRDRGNEKLFF
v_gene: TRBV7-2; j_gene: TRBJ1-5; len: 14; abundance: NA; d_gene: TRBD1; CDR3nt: TGTGCCAGCAGCCAAACAGGGGGGTATCAGCCCCAGCATTTT; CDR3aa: CASSQTGGYQPQHF
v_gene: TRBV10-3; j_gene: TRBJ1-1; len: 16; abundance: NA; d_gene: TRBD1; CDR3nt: TGTGCCATCAGTGAGGGACAGGGCCAGATGAACACTGAAGCTTTCTTT; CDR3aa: CAISEGQGQMNTEAFF
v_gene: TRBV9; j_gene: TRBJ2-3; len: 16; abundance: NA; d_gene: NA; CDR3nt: TGTGCCAGCAGCGTATCCTGGGGCAGGGCCACAGATACGCAGTATTTT; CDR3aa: CASSVSWGRATDTQYF